This TCR beta chain was sequenced during a study of Graves' ophthalmopathy and Graves' hyperthyroidism. The TCR beta CDR3 regions underwent amplification from RNA transcripts. The first round was an RT-PCR with HTBI primers, and the second round was a multiplex PCR. TCRdb re-analysed the multiplex PCR reads in MiXCR, keeping a single row per CDR3 protein. The sample lists some 520,000 distinct CDR3 sequences; over 13% were seen once. The CDR3 is 16 residues long. V was pared by 3 bases and J by 4 bases, with 10 bases of the junction left unmatched. Germline CDR1 reads MGHRA; CDR2 reads YSYEKL. Only a few counts were recorded for this clonotype. Fresh peripheral blood (approximately 9.5 ml) yielded the PBMCs.

The sequenced material came from blood. The TCR was taken from a woman under 40 with Graves' ophthalmopathy. V and J are TRBV4-1 and TRBJ1-1, with TRBD1 identical over 8 bases. CDR3 region: CASSHSQGAVGTEAFF. The CDR3 bases are TGCGCCAGCAGCCATAGTCAGGGGGCGGTCGGCACTGAAGCTTTCTTT.